This is a list of T cell receptor beta chains from one sample in a study of regulatory T cells in long-lasting Graves disease. TCRdb fed the multiplex PCR reads into MiXCR, producing one record per CDR3 protein. The sample lists a few hundred thousand distinct CDR3 sequences, 23% occurring once. The sample here was peripheral blood mononuclear cells (PBMCs), taken when the disease was refractory, from a patient treated with antithyroid drugs. The receptors stem from a female donor with Graves disease. Both conserved end residues are part of each CDR3. A D gene is named only where the DNA matches it firmly. The size field is filled for only some rows; it gives once, few, many or a size class.

length	size	D	V	J	DNA	CDR3
15	once	-	TRBV19	TRBJ2-5	TGTGCCAGTAGTATGAGAGGGCCAGGGCAAGGGACCCAGTACTTC	CASSMRGPGQGTQYF
14	few	-	TRBV6-2/TRBV6-3	TRBJ2-2	TGTGCCAGCAGTTACTCTGGCGCTGCCGGGGAGCTGTTTTTT	CASSYSGAAGELFF
14	-	-	TRBV19	TRBJ1-1	TGTGCCAGTAGTAAGGGGGGAATGAACACTGAAGCTTTCTTT	CASSKGGMNTEAFF
18	-	TRBD2	TRBV12-3/TRBV12-4	TRBJ2-6	TGTGCCGGCAGTTTAGCGGGGCAGCTTAGCTCTGGGGCCAACGTCCTGACTTTC	CAGSLAGQLSSGANVLTF
14	many	-	TRBV2	TRBJ1-5	TGTGCCAGCAGTGAAACGAGGGTCAATCAGCCCCAGCATTTT	CASSETRVNQPQHF
22	few	TRBD2	TRBV7-2	TRBJ2-5	TGTGCCAGCAGCTTAGTAGGGGGCGTCCCGGGACTAGCGGGAGGGAGGGTGGAGACCCAGTACTTC	CASSLVGGVPGLAGGRVETQYF
14	-	TRBD1	TRBV29-1	TRBJ2-1	TGCAGCGGGGACCGGGACAGGGGGATCGATGAGCAGTTCTTC	CSGDRDRGIDEQFF
14	many	-	TRBV29-1	TRBJ2-7	TGCAGCGTCCTTGAGTGGGGGAGCTCCTACGAGCAGTACTTC	CSVLEWGSSYEQYF
13	few	-	TRBV5-1	TRBJ2-6	TGCGCCAGCAGCTTGCGGGCAGGTAACGTCCTGACTTTC	CASSLRAGNVLTF
17	many	TRBD2	TRBV6-2/TRBV6-3	TRBJ2-7	TGTGCCAGCAGTTACGAGTTAGCGGGAGGGATTTTCTACGAGCAGTACTTC	CASSYELAGGIFYEQYF
20	few	-	TRBV5-1	TRBJ2-6	TGCGCCAGCAGGGAGGGGACGGGGACGGGCGTTGTCTCTGGGGCCAACGTCCTGACTTTC	CASREGTGTGVVSGANVLTF
14	few	TRBD2	TRBV2	TRBJ2-1	TGTGCCAGCAGTGAAGGACTAGCCGCTTGGGAGCAGTTCTTC	CASSEGLAAWEQFF
13	-	-	TRBV11-2	TRBJ2-1	TGTGCCAGCAGACTCCCGGGGTCGGATGAGCAGTTCTTC	CASRLPGSDEQFF
15	few	TRBD2	TRBV20-1	TRBJ2-7	TGCAGTGCTATTCCCTCCGGGAGGGTCAGGTACGAGCAGTACTTC	CSAIPSGRVRYEQYF
14	-	-	TRBV10-3	TRBJ2-7	TGTGCCATCAGTGACGGCTTAGCGGCCTACGAGCAGTACTTC	CAISDGLAAYEQYF
14	-	-	TRBV27	TRBJ2-2	TGTGCCAGCAGCCTCAGGGATCGCACCGGGGAGCTGTTTTTT	CASSLRDRTGELFF
15	many	TRBD1	TRBV7-9	TRBJ2-7	TGTGCCAGCAGCTCCCCGACAGGGGACCCCTACGAGCAGTACTTC	CASSSPTGDPYEQYF
16	once	TRBD1	TRBV15	TRBJ1-5	TGTGCCACCAGCAGAGATGGGGACAGGGGCAATCAGCCCCAGCATTTT	CATSRDGDRGNQPQHF
14	few	-	TRBV4-1	TRBJ2-7	TGCGCCAGCAGCAAGGAGGGACCGCTCTTCGAGCAGTACTTC	CASSKEGPLFEQYF
13	many	-	TRBV12-3/TRBV12-4	TRBJ1-1	TGTGCCAGCAGTTTAACTCAGAACACTGAAGCTTTCTTT	CASSLTQNTEAFF
15	many	-	TRBV28	TRBJ2-7	TGTGCCAGCAGTTTCCCCGGGATCGTCTCCTACGAGCAGTACTTC	CASSFPGIVSYEQYF
13	many	-	TRBV12-3/TRBV12-4	TRBJ2-7	TGTGCCAGCAGGGGTGGGGAGTCCTACGAGCAGTACTTC	CASRGGESYEQYF
15	-	-	TRBV28	TRBJ2-3	TGTGCCAGCATAAACCTGTTTGGTAGCACAGATACGCAGTATTTT	CASINLFGSTDTQYF
15	-	-	TRBV29-1	TRBJ2-1	TGCAGCGTTGTAGTGGTGGGCAGCTCCTACAATGAGCAGTTCTTC	CSVVVVGSSYNEQFF
16	-	-	TRBV6-2/TRBV6-3	TRBJ2-6	TGTGCCAGCAGTTGGCCAGGATTTCGGGGGGCCAACGTCCTGACTTTC	CASSWPGFRGANVLTF
15	many	TRBD1	TRBV24-1	TRBJ2-5	TGTGCCACCAGTGATTTGGGGACAGGTCAAGAGACCCAGTACTTC	CATSDLGTGQETQYF
14	many	-	TRBV6-1	TRBJ1-2	TGTGCCAGCAGCCACACGTTAGCTAACTATGGCTACACCTTC	CASSHTLANYGYTF
10	few	-	TRBV7-9	TRBJ1-2	TGTGCCAGCAGCTTAGGTGGCTACACCTTC	CASSLGGYTF
15	-	TRBD1	TRBV6-1	TRBJ2-4	TGTGCCAGCAGACCAGACAGGGCTGGCAAAAACATTCAGTACTTC	CASRPDRAGKNIQYF
14	many	TRBD2	TRBV28	TRBJ2-7	TGTGCCAGCAGTAAGACTAGCCGAACCTACGAGCAGTACTTC	CASSKTSRTYEQYF
16	-	TRBD2	TRBV28	TRBJ2-1	TGTGCCAGCAGTTTAGTGGCTAGCGGGGTTGGGTATGAGCAGTTCTTC	CASSLVASGVGYEQFF
14	many	-	TRBV7-9	TRBJ1-1	TGTGCCAGCAGCCCCCGTGCGGCGAACACTGAAGCTTTCTTT	CASSPRAANTEAFF
14	few	-	TRBV27	TRBJ1-6	TGTGCCAGCAGTTTAGGGGCGTTTAATTCACCCCTCCACTTT	CASSLGAFNSPLHF
17	many	TRBD1	TRBV12-3/TRBV12-4	TRBJ1-5	TGTGCCAGCCGGGGACAGGGGACGTTAGCGCGGAATCAGCCCCAGCATTTT	CASRGQGTLARNQPQHF
15	-	TRBD1	TRBV28	TRBJ1-2	TGTGCCAGCAGTTTGGGGACAGGGGTAGACTATGGCTACACCTTC	CASSLGTGVDYGYTF
13	-	-	TRBV29-1	TRBJ2-5	TGCAGCGTTGCAGACCTCAGTGGAGAGACCCAGTACTTC	CSVADLSGETQYF
15	few	TRBD2	TRBV7-9	TRBJ2-7	TGTGCCAGCAGCTTACTCCGCGGGAGCTCCTACGAGCAGTACTTC	CASSLLRGSSYEQYF